The 13 T cell receptor beta chains presented below share a single source sample, sequenced in a study of cytomegalovirus exposure and HLA in healthy donors (dated by TCRdb to the late 2010s). Library generation was performed with the immunoSEQ multiplex PCR assay. For the multiplex PCR, a mixture combining 60 forward primers for TCR Vbeta segments and 13 reverse primers for TCR Jbeta segments was used. This immuneACCESS table, as held by TCRdb, lists in-frame sequences with V and J called but not all clones. Of the missing ones, under half trace to an unresolved V gene in checked studies; the others have no known cause. A total of around 120,000 clones appear in this sample, approximately 80% of them only once. The biggest ten clones account for about 3% of the sample. Sequencing was carried out using PBMCs. The receptors were sampled from a woman aged 35 to 49 in good health and CMV-seropositive.

This sequence joins TRBV2 and TRBJ1-2, with TRBD1 identical over 8 bases. V gave up 2 bases and J gave up 7 bases; unmatched junction bases: 6. CDR1 and CDR2 from the germline V gene are SNHLY and FYNNEI. The CDR3 contains 14 residues. CDR3 DNA: TGTGCCAGCAGTGAATCCCAGGGGGCAAGTGGCTACACCTTC. Amino acids: CASSESQGASGYTF.

The chain has TRBV6-5 and TRBJ2-7; D might be TRBD1 (6 bases). This CDR3 is 13 amino acids long. The germline CDR1 and CDR2 sequences are MNHEY and SVGAGI. Deletions cut 4 bases from V and 5 bases from J, with 12 bases between. CDR3 in amino acids: CASSSRTGNEQYF. In nucleotides, the CDR3 is TGTGCCAGCAGTTCGAGAACAGGGAACGAGCAGTACTTC.

V is TRBV2 and J is TRBJ1-4; 8 bases line up with TRBD1. Germline lookup yields CDR1 SNHLY and CDR2 FYNNEI. V shed 6 bases, J shed 7 bases, and the junction held 1 base outside the gene matches. The CDR3 runs 12 residues. The CDR3 region has the DNA TGTGCCAGCAGGGACAGGGCTGAAAAACTGTTTTTT. Protein product: CASRDRAEKLFF.

V and J are TRBV14 and TRBJ1-1; D uncertain. V dropped 4 bases and J dropped 7 bases, with 13 bases sitting between them. The germline V gene has CDR1 SGHDN and CDR2 FVKESK. The CDR3 loop spans 13 amino acids. CDR3 amino acids: CASSPFEGVEAFF. Written as DNA, the CDR3 is TGTGCCAGCAGCCCGTTTGAGGGCGTTGAAGCTTTCTTT.

This chain uses TRBV23-1 with TRBJ2-5; tentative D call: TRBD1 (6 bases). TRBV23-1 belongs to the ORF category, with a function that is uncertain. Deletions cut 9 bases from V and 3 bases from J, with 11 bases between. CDR3 size: 12 residues. The CDR3 DNA sequence: TGCGCCAGTCCGAGGGACAAAGAGACCCAGTACTTC. Its protein product is CASPRDKETQYF.

This clone appeared once. This chain links TRBV15 with TRBJ1-4; D may be TRBD1 (5 bases). There are 15 residues in the CDR3. Trimming removed 1 base at V and 2 bases at J, with 8 bases between. CDR1 LNHNV and CDR2 YYDKDF come from the germline V gene (reference sequence). The DNA for the CDR3 is TGTGCCACCAGCAGAGGGGAGGGGACTAATGAAAAACTGTTTTTT. This gives the protein CATSRGEGTNEKLFF.

This clone was counted a few times. The rearrangement links TRBV30 to TRBJ1-1; 12 bases align to TRBD1. Losses at the gene ends were 5 bases for V and 5 bases for J; bases not matched to a gene: 6. CDR1 and CDR2 (germline): GTSNPN, SVGIG (reference sequence). The CDR3 has 14 residues. CDR3 sequence: CAWGTGGAGTEAFF. CDR3 DNA sequence: TGTGCCTGGGGGACAGGGGGCGCGGGGACTGAAGCTTTCTTT. Full variable domain (missing parts from reference TRBV30 and TRBJ1-1): SQTIHQWPATLVQPVGSPLSLECTVEGTSNPNLYWYRQAAGRGLQLLFYSVGIGQISSEVPQNLSASRPQDRQFILSSKKLLLSDSGFYLCAWGTGGAGTEAFFGQGTRLTVV.

As DNA, the CDR3 is TGCGCCAGCAGCCAAGAGACCAGGACTAGCGGTCCCTCTGGGGCCAACGTCCTGACTTTC. Its translation: CASSQETRTSGPSGANVLTF. The chain couples TRBV4-3 to TRBJ2-6, with 10 bases that match TRBD2. J was trimmed by 0 bases and V by 0 bases; bases with no gene match: 8. CDR1 LGHNA and CDR2 YSLEER come from the germline V gene. The CDR3 runs to 20 residues.

On this clone: At one end, the junction sequence differs from germline, possibly due to a read error. The J gene is TRBJ1-5, the V gene TRBV30; D is possibly TRBD1 (5 bases). Germline loops: CDR1 GTSNPN, CDR2 SVGIG (reference sequence). The CDR3 sequence is 13 residues long. Here the CDR3 reads CAWSGGSDQPQHF. CDR3 sequence (DNA): TGTGCCTGGAGCGGGGGTAGCGATCAGCCCCAGCATTTT.

The chain recombines TRBV7-9 with TRBJ2-3, with D perhaps matching TRBD2 (5 bases). The V gene lost 5 bases and the J gene lost 3 bases, with 12 bases spanning the gap. The germline CDR1 and CDR2 sequences are SEHNR and FQNEAQ (reference sequence). The CDR3 runs to 14 residues. DNA for the CDR3: TGTGCCAGCAGCCCCGTAGGGAGAACAGATACGCAGTATTTT. Translation: CASSPVGRTDTQYF.

A single count supports this clone. J is TRBJ2-5 and V is TRBV7-2, with 9 bases identical to TRBD2. The assigned J gene may be wrong: the sequence end matches TRBJ2-7 better. Germline assignment: CDR1 SGHTA and CDR2 FQGNSA. The CDR3 is 16 amino acids. CDR3 sequence: CASSLGLGGRAYEQYF. The CDR3 DNA reads TGTGCCAGCAGCTTAGGACTCGGCGGGAGGGCCTACGAGCAGTACTTC.

The gene calls are TRBV11-2 and TRBJ2-7; 8 nucleotides align to TRBD1. V lost 5 bases and J lost 0; bases outside the gene matches: 6. This CDR3 has 15 amino acids. CDR1 is SGHAT and CDR2 is FQNNGV in the germline V gene. The CDR3 spells CASSMGTGISYEQYF. In DNA, the CDR3 is TGTGCCAGCAGCATGGGGACAGGCATCTCCTACGAGCAGTACTTC.

The chain combines TRBV7-8 with TRBJ2-3, with 7 positions matching TRBD2. J was trimmed by 0 bases and V by 1 base; bases with no gene match: 13. The CDR3 spans 19 residues. Germline V gives CDR1 SGHVS, CDR2 FQNEAQ. The CDR3, as DNA: TGTGCCAGCAGCTTAGGTTTAGCGGGCCAGAGAACTAGCACAGATACGCAGTATTTT. This gives the protein CASSLGLAGQRTSTDTQYF.